A single sample is the source of the 30 T cell receptor beta chains below, sequenced in a study of T-cell memory formation after mild COVID-19. TCRdb used MiXCR to reprocess the 5' RACE reads, holding one entry per CDR3 protein. The sample includes 250,000 to 350,000 distinct CDR3 sequences, about 17% of them seen just once. Sample: PBMCs or a T cell subset sorted from them (not recorded which). The receptors derive from a man aged 18-30 years who had mild COVID-19 (a few samples of this study predate the infection). Cell type and time point are not known.

This chain links TRBV5-1 with TRBJ1-5, with D possibly matching TRBD1 (5 bases). This CDR3 contains 15 residues. The germline V gene has CDR1 SGHRS and CDR2 YFSETQ. The V end was cut by 0 bases, the J end by 4 bases, with 11 bases between. As DNA, the CDR3 is TGCGCCAGCAGCTTGGACGGGGCCCTGAATCAGCCCCAGCATTTT. It specifies CASSLDGALNQPQHF.

This chain links TRBV12-3 or TRBV12-4 with TRBJ2-1, with 7 bases matching TRBD1. Trimming at V came to 2 bases and at J to 0 bases, leaving 4 bases not matched to a gene. The CDR3 is 16 residues long. The CDR3 here is CASSLRGGLSYNEQFF. DNA of the CDR3: TGTGCCAGCAGTTTAAGAGGGGGCCTCTCCTACAATGAGCAGTTCTTC.

This clonotype appeared a few times. J is TRBJ2-2 and V is TRBV11-3, with D unclear. The CDR3 sequence is 14 residues long. Trimming took off 5 bases at V and 5 bases at J, with 12 bases between the two ends. The V gene's germline CDR1 is SGHNT and CDR2 YENEEA. This chain's CDR3 is CASSAITGTGELFF. As DNA, the CDR3 is TGTGCCAGCAGCGCCATAACTGGGACCGGGGAGCTGTTTTTT.

This clonotype was counted many times. The genes are TRBV6-2 or TRBV6-3 and TRBJ1-6; the D is unclear. Germline V gives CDR1 MNHEY, CDR2 SVGEGT. Trimming pared 4 bases from V and 10 bases from J, leaving 11 bases between. This CDR3 has 13 amino acids. The CDR3 sequence: CASSSSSSSPLHF. CDR3 DNA: TGTGCCAGCAGTTCAAGCTCCAGCTCACCCCTCCACTTT.

J is TRBJ1-2 and V is TRBV6-2 or TRBV6-3; 12 bases line up with TRBD1. The V gene's germline CDR1 is MNHEY and CDR2 SVGEGT. After removal of 6 bases from V and 9 bases from J, the junction contained 8 bases not matched to a gene. This CDR3 region has 14 residues. The CDR3 bases are TGTGCCAGCAGCCCTGGGACAGGGGGCGAGAGCTACACCTTC. Residues: CASSPGTGGESYTF.

In this sample, this clonotype turned up a few times. The V gene is TRBV5-1, the J gene TRBJ2-5; D perhaps matches TRBD1 (5 bases). CDR3 length: 16 amino acids. V gave up 3 bases and J gave up 1 base, with 16 bases separating them. Germline CDR1 reads SGHRS; CDR2 reads YFSETQ. Here the CDR3 reads CASSWRRIRGQETQYF. The CDR3 nucleotides read TGCGCCAGCAGCTGGCGTCGAATTAGGGGCCAAGAGACCCAGTACTTC.

The chain links TRBV6-6 to TRBJ1-6, with D possibly matching TRBD1 (5 bases). Between the trimmed V and J ends, which lost 0 bases and 0 bases, there was a span of 6 bases. CDR1 is MNHNY, CDR2 SVGAGI, per germline (reference sequence). This CDR3 region has 16 residues. The CDR3 is CASSYSGGSYNSPLHF. The CDR3 DNA follows: TGTGCCAGCAGTTACTCCGGGGGCTCCTATAATTCACCCCTCCACTTT.

There are a few counts of this clonotype. J is TRBJ2-2 and V is TRBV6-5, with 7 bases aligning to TRBD1. The CDR3 runs to 17 residues. Germline V gives CDR1 MNHEY, CDR2 SVGAGI. The J segment lost 3 bases and the V segment lost 6 bases, leaving 13 bases of the junction unmatched. Written as DNA, the CDR3 is TGTGCCAGCAGGAAAGACAGGGTCCCGTACCACACCGGGGAGCTGTTTTTT. Translation: CASRKDRVPYHTGELFF.

In DNA form, the CDR3 reads TGTGCCAGCAGCCAGCTGAGGGCCACGGAGACCCAGTACTTC. Translating gives CASSQLRATETQYF. The V and J genes are TRBV3-1 and TRBJ2-5, with D possibly TRBD2 on 5 matching bases. V was trimmed by 3 bases and J by 5 bases, leaving 13 bases between them. The CDR3 runs to 14 residues. Germline CDR1 is LGHDT and CDR2 is YNNKEL (reference sequence).

This clonotype was seen a few times. The chain has TRBV7-3 and TRBJ2-5; D may be TRBD2 (6 bases). The CDR3 sequence is 14 residues long. Trimming stripped 3 bases from V and 3 bases from J, with 11 bases between. Germline CDR1 and CDR2: SGHTA and FQGTGA. The CDR3 spells CASSLGGREETQYF. CDR3 nucleotides: TGTGCCAGCAGCTTGGGGGGTCGGGAAGAGACCCAGTACTTC. Based on the CDR3 plus reference TRBV7-3 and TRBJ2-5, the full variable domain is GAGVSQTPSNKVTEKGKYVELRCDPISGHTALYWYRQSLGQGPEFLIYFQGTGAADDSGLPNDRFFAVRPEGSVSTLKIQRTERGDSAVYLCASSLGGREETQYFGPGTRLLVL.

The chain combines TRBV5-5 with TRBJ1-5, with D uncertain. V was clipped by 4 bases and J by 2 bases, with 19 bases between them. Germline V lookup: CDR1 SGHKS, CDR2 YYEKEE (reference sequence). The CDR3 consists of 17 residues. CDR3 bases: TGTGCCAGCAGCGAATACTTACCGGGGTTCCGCAATCAGCCCCAGCATTTT. As protein: CASSEYLPGFRNQPQHF.

The genes are TRBV4-3 and TRBJ1-1; unclear D gene. Deletions cut 0 bases from V and 3 bases from J, with 5 bases between. There are 13 residues in the CDR3. CDR1 and CDR2 from the germline V gene are LGHNA and YSLEER. The CDR3 DNA sequence: TGCGCCAGCAGCCAAGATCCGGACACTGAAGCTTTCTTT. Translation gives CASSQDPDTEAFF.

This clonotype was observed a handful of times. The chain uses TRBV29-1 and TRBJ1-1; D gene unclear. The CDR3 contains 14 residues. Trimming removed 0 bases at V and 2 bases at J, with 10 bases between. Germline loops: CDR1 SQVTM, CDR2 ANQGSEA. The CDR3 coding sequence is TGCAGCGTTGAAGATCCCAGCCCAAACACTGAAGCTTTCTTT. Protein product: CSVEDPSPNTEAFF.

The rearrangement links TRBV5-1 to TRBJ2-7; 9 nucleotides agree with TRBD1. V dropped 2 bases and J dropped 3; count of bases not matched to a gene: 6. The CDR3 is made up of 15 amino acids. The germline gives CDR1 SGHRS, CDR2 YFSETQ. The CDR3 reads CASSFGDREYYEQYV. In DNA form, the CDR3 reads TGCGCCAGCAGCTTCGGGGACAGGGAGTACTACGAGCAGTACGTC.

The chain carries TRBV6-5 and TRBJ2-1, with 8 bases identical to TRBD2. The germline V gene has CDR1 MNHEY and CDR2 SVGAGI. The CDR3 extends over 14 amino acids. Trimming at V came to 7 bases and at J to 9 bases, leaving 11 bases not matched to a gene. This chain's CDR3 is CASTLPGGAGEQFF. DNA for the CDR3: TGTGCCAGCACCCTCCCGGGGGGGGCGGGTGAGCAGTTCTTC.

V gene TRBV7-2 combines with J gene TRBJ2-2; D may be TRBD2 (5 bases). Trimming took 5 bases from V and 5 from J, leaving 9 bases between them. CDR3 length equals 13 residues. Germline CDR1 reads SGHTA; CDR2 reads FQGNSA. CDR3 sequence: CASSTDLTGELFF. The CDR3 DNA follows: TGTGCCAGCAGCACGGACTTAACCGGGGAGCTGTTTTTT. Looking up the rest from reference TRBV7-2 and TRBJ2-2 gives the full variable domain: GAGVSQSPSNKVTEKGKDVELRCDPISGHTALYWYRQSLGQGLEFLIYFQGNSAPDKSGLPSDRFSAERTGGSVSTLTIQRTQQEDSAVYLCASSTDLTGELFFGEGSRLTVL.

The sample holds a few counts of this clonotype. The rearrangement links TRBV29-1 to TRBJ2-7, with a weak D call TRBD2 (6 bases). Germline CDR1 and CDR2: SQVTM and ANQGSEA. There are 13 residues in the CDR3. Trimming left V 6 bases short and J 7 bases short, with 19 bases between. The CDR3 here is CSVPGGLAGEQYF. The CDR3 DNA follows: TGCAGCGTCCCCGGAGGCCTCGCGGGGGAGCAGTACTTC.

The chain has TRBV19 and TRBJ1-2; maybe TRBD1 (5 bases). CDR1 is LNHDA and CDR2 is SQIVND in the germline V gene (reference sequence). Deletions cut 3 bases from V and 3 bases from J, with 17 bases between. This CDR3 comprises 16 residues. The DNA of the CDR3 is TGTGCCAGTAGTATCTGGGGCAGGGAGATCGACTATGGCTACACCTTC. It specifies CASSIWGREIDYGYTF.

The chain has TRBV12-3 or TRBV12-4 and TRBJ1-3, with D perhaps matching TRBD1 (6 bases). The CDR3 runs to 13 residues. V was clipped by 7 bases and J by 2 bases, with 9 bases between them. CDR3 nucleotide sequence: TGTGCCAGCAAGGACAGCGCTGGAAACACCATATATTTT. This encodes CASKDSAGNTIYF.

The rearrangement joins TRBV5-1 to TRBJ1-1; 7 positions agree with TRBD1. Germline assignment: CDR1 SGHRS and CDR2 YFSETQ. The CDR3 runs to 15 residues. V gave up 3 bases and J gave up 1 base; unmatched junction bases: 6. CDR3 nucleotide sequence: TGCGCCAGCAGCTCCCAGGGGGGTAAGAACACTGAAGCTTTCTTT. Its translation is CASSSQGGKNTEAFF.

This chain joins TRBV12-3 or TRBV12-4 and TRBJ1-1; D ambiguous. This CDR3 region has 13 residues. V lost 3 bases and J lost 0, with 5 bases in between. The CDR3 DNA sequence: TGTGCCAGCAGTTTTATCGTGAACACTGAAGCTTTCTTT. Protein product: CASSFIVNTEAFF.

The chain carries TRBV5-1 and TRBJ2-3, with TRBD2 identical over 9 bases. The germline V gene encodes CDR1 SGHRS and CDR2 YFSETQ. After removal of 2 bases from V and 2 bases from J, the junction contained 6 bases not matched to a gene. The CDR3 sequence is 16 residues long. This CDR3 is CASSFNSGGSTDTQYF. The CDR3, as DNA: TGCGCCAGCAGCTTCAATAGCGGGGGATCCACAGATACGCAGTATTTT.

Only a few counts were recorded for this clonotype. The genes are TRBV7-2 and TRBJ1-4; TRBD1 might be the D (6 bases). V was cut by 5 bases and J by 3 bases, with 13 bases left in between. The CDR3 is 15 residues long. Germline lookup yields CDR1 SGHTA and CDR2 FQGNSA. This CDR3 reads CASSRSGAANEKLFF. The CDR3 DNA sequence: TGTGCCAGCAGCAGGTCAGGGGCAGCTAATGAAAAACTGTTTTTT.

This chain connects TRBV29-1 to TRBJ1-1, with D hard to call. The CDR3 runs to 13 residues. The V and J ends lost 0 bases and 5 bases respectively, with 10 bases between them. Germline V gene data show CDR1 as SQVTM and CDR2 as ANQGSEA. CDR3 region: CSVEDRGATEAFF. The CDR3 DNA reads as TGCAGCGTTGAAGATCGTGGCGCGACTGAAGCTTTCTTT.

The V and J genes are TRBV7-8 and TRBJ1-2; TRBD1 agrees at 9 bases. Trimming took 2 bases from V and 6 from J; bases not matched to a gene: 4. This CDR3 is 14 amino acids long. Germline V gives CDR1 SGHVS, CDR2 FQNEAQ. The CDR3 reads CASSLSRQGDGYTF. The CDR3 nucleotides are TGTGCCAGCAGCTTATCTCGACAGGGGGATGGCTACACCTTC.

Only one count was recorded for this clonotype. The chain couples TRBV12-3 or TRBV12-4 to TRBJ2-7, with a weak D call TRBD2 (5 bases). CDR3 size: 13 residues. Trimming left V 7 bases short and J 4 bases short, with 14 bases between. Here the CDR3 reads CASTIMDSYEQYF. DNA of the CDR3: TGTGCCAGCACCATCATGGACTCGTACGAGCAGTACTTC.

This sequence joins TRBV24-1 and TRBJ1-2; D is undetermined. The CDR3 length is 14 residues. Germline-derived CDR1 and CDR2 are KGHDR and SFDVKD. The germline V and J ends were trimmed by 4 bases and 7 bases, with 15 bases remaining between them. In DNA, the CDR3 is TGTGCCACCAGTGAACCTGTCGGAAAAGTTGGCTACACCTTC. Translating gives CATSEPVGKVGYTF.

The chain links TRBV6-1 to TRBJ2-2, with TRBD2 matching 10 bases. In germline, CDR1 is MNHNS, CDR2 SASEGT. The V and J ends lost 2 bases and 4 bases, in that order; junction bases with no gene match: 4. The CDR3 extends over 16 amino acids. This CDR3 reads CASSEFIAGGTGELFF. The CDR3 DNA reads as TGTGCCAGCAGTGAATTTATAGCGGGGGGCACCGGGGAGCTGTTTTTT.

This rearrangement joins TRBV5-1 to TRBJ1-6; no reliable D call. In germline, CDR1 is SGHRS, CDR2 YFSETQ. This CDR3 has 14 amino acids. V shed 0 bases and J shed 8 bases, with 9 bases lying between them. In nucleotides, the CDR3 is TGCGCCAGCAGCTTGGAACGGAACTATTCACCCCTCCACTTT. This translates into CASSLERNYSPLHF.

The chain joins TRBV7-9 to TRBJ1-1; no clear D gene. The germline CDR1 and CDR2 sequences are SEHNR and FQNEAQ (reference sequence). The V gene lost 8 bases and the J gene lost 10 bases, with 11 bases spanning the gap. The CDR3 covers 10 residues. Written as DNA, the CDR3 is TGTGCCAGCGGCGAGGTTGCAGCTTTCTTT. It translates to CASGEVAAFF.